This passage covers 14 T cell receptor beta chains from one sample sequenced in a study of Graves' ophthalmopathy and Graves' hyperthyroidism. TCR beta CDR3 regions were amplified from RNA transcripts. A first-round RT-PCR used HTBI primers, followed by a second-round multiplex PCR. TCRdb analysed the multiplex PCR reads with MiXCR anew, one entry per CDR3 protein. Of approximately 1.2 million distinct CDR3 sequences listed, about 38% are singletons. Sequencing was carried out using peripheral blood or thyroid tissue (not recorded which). All receptors come from an adult man with Graves' hyperthyroidism.

J is TRBJ2-5 and V is TRBV10-3; tentatively, D is TRBD1 (6 bases). The germline V and J ends were trimmed by 10 bases and 9 bases, with 21 bases remaining between them. The CDR3 has 13 amino acids. Germline CDR1 reads ENHRY; CDR2 reads SYGVKD. The CDR3 reads CATWAAGDQPQYF. The CDR3 coding sequence is TGTGCCACCTGGGCGGCAGGGGATCAGCCCCAGTACTTC.

This clonotype was seen at least ten times. This rearrangement joins TRBV7-7 to TRBJ2-5, with 7 positions matching TRBD2. CDR1 and CDR2 (germline): SSHAT, FNYEAQ (reference sequence). This CDR3 contains 15 residues. With 4 bases clipped from V and 0 bases from J, the junction kept 5 bases outside the gene matches. In DNA, the CDR3 is TGTGCCAGCAGCTCGAGCGGGGAGTACCAAGAGACCCAGTACTTC. This translates into CASSSSGEYQETQYF.

This clonotype was found a few times. This chain joins TRBV20-1 and TRBJ2-7; D gene unclear. The CDR3 spans 12 residues. Germline V gene lookup returns CDR1 DFQATT and CDR2 SNEGSKA (reference sequence). V was pared by 1 base and J by 4 bases, with 8 bases between. CDR3 coding DNA: TGCAGTGCTAGAGTGGATGCTTACGAGCAGTACTTC. It translates to CSARVDAYEQYF.

This clonotype was counted at least ten times. CDR3 nucleotide sequence: TGTGCCAGCAGCTTACAAAGCCAAGAGACCCAGTACTTC. It codes for CASSLQSQETQYF. The gene calls are TRBV7-9 and TRBJ2-5; unclear D gene. CDR3 length equals 13 residues. The V and J ends lost 2 bases and 1 base respectively, with 5 bases between them. Germline V gene sequence: CDR1 SEHNR, CDR2 FQNEAQ (reference sequence).

This clonotype came up a few times. This CDR3 reads CASSVSRGGGDGYTF. CDR3 coding DNA: TGTGCCAGCAGCGTATCGCGGGGAGGGGGCGATGGCTACACCTTC. The genes are TRBV12-3 or TRBV12-4 and TRBJ1-2; 7 bases agree with TRBD1. This CDR3 is 15 amino acids long. V dropped 6 bases and J dropped 6; count of bases not matched to a gene: 13.

As for this clonotype: A much larger clone is a single base away; this may be a read error. V and J are TRBV6-6 and TRBJ2-6, with 9 nucleotides matching TRBD1. With 7 bases clipped from V and 4 bases from J, the junction kept 8 bases outside the gene matches. Germline CDR1 and CDR2: MNHNY and SVGAGI (reference sequence). The CDR3 has 16 amino acids. CDR3 protein: CASIPQGAKGANVLTF. The DNA of the CDR3 is TGTGCCAGCATTCCACAGGGGGCAAAAGGGGCCAACGTCCTGACTTTC.

In this sample, this clonotype turned up many times. This chain connects TRBV29-1 to TRBJ1-4, with a possible D match to TRBD1 (5 bases). The CDR3 totals 13 residues. The V gene lost 6 bases and the J gene lost 3 bases, with 11 bases spanning the gap. Germline V lookup: CDR1 SQVTM, CDR2 ANQGSEA. CDR3 region: CSVRDQPNEKLFF. Here the CDR3 DNA reads TGCAGCGTCCGGGACCAGCCTAATGAAAAACTGTTTTTT. Supplemented by reference TRBV29-1 and TRBJ1-4, the full variable domain reads SAVISQKPSRDICQRGTSLTIQCQVDSQVTMMFWYRQQPGQSLTLIATANQGSEATYESGFVIDKFPISRPNLTFSTLTVSNMSPEDSSIYLCSVRDQPNEKLFFGSGTQLSVL.

With respect to this clonotype: This likely comes from a read error, as the CDR3 has no conserved phenylalanine or tryptophan at its end. No DNA is shown, since the ends of the CDR3 on it are uncertain; the CDR3 is the one TCRdb lists. This rearrangement joins TRBV29-1 to TRBJ1-2. Germline CDR1 and CDR2: SQVTM and ANQGSEA. The CDR3 comprises 8 residues, both ends counted. The CDR3 here is CSASLIPY.

Here the CDR3 DNA reads TGTGCCAGCAGCATAGAGGGAAGAGGCTACACCTTC. The encoded protein is CASSIEGRGYTF. The chain joins TRBV7-3 to TRBJ1-2; the D is unclear. Trimming cost V 5 bases and J 8 bases, with 12 bases left between them. The CDR3 has 12 residues. The germline V gene has CDR1 SGHTA and CDR2 FQGTGA.

This clonotype was counted many times. The chain has TRBV19 and TRBJ2-7; TRBD2 agrees at 8 bases. Germline V lookup: CDR1 LNHDA, CDR2 SQIVND (reference sequence). The CDR3 sequence is 14 residues long. The trim removed 4 bases at V and 2 bases at J, leaving 4 bases unmatched. The CDR3 protein is CASSTSGRAYEQYF. CDR3 in DNA: TGTGCCAGTAGTACTAGCGGGCGCGCCTACGAGCAGTACTTC.

In this sample, this clonotype turned up many times. This chain uses TRBV7-2 with TRBJ1-6; TRBD1 aligns across 9 bases. Per germline, CDR1 SGHTA and CDR2 FQGNSA. The ends lost 0 bases at V and 9 bases at J; junction bases unmatched: 6. The CDR3 has 16 residues. The CDR3 reads CASSLAGTGGSSPLHF. Here the CDR3 DNA reads TGTGCCAGCAGCTTAGCGGGAACAGGGGGCAGTTCACCCCTCCACTTT.

In regard to this clonotype: One junction end disagrees with the germline gene, perhaps due to a read error. The J gene is TRBJ1-2, the V gene TRBV11-2; TRBD1 aligns across 11 bases. CDR1 SGHAT and CDR2 FQNNGV come from the germline V gene. The CDR3 spans 15 residues. The CDR3 DNA reads as TGCGCCAGCAGCCATGGACAGGGGGCGGACTATGGCTACACCTTC. Protein: CASSHGQGADYGYTF. The whole variable domain, remainder taken from reference TRBV11-2 and TRBJ1-2, is EAGVAQSPRYKIIEKRQSVAFWCNPISGHATLYWYQQILGQGPKLLIQFQNNGVVDDSQLPKDRFSAERLKGVDSTLKIQPAKLEDSAVYLCASSHGQGADYGYTFGSGTRLTVV.

Concerning this clonotype itself: It may be a read error: a sequence one base away is much more abundant. This chain links TRBV7-3 with TRBJ2-2; 7 nucleotides match TRBD1. This CDR3 has 15 amino acids. V gave up 0 bases and J gave up 5 bases; unmatched junction bases: 3. CDR1 is SGHTA and CDR2 is FQGTGA in the germline V gene. CDR3 coding DNA: TGTGCCAGCAGCTTAACGCCGACAGGGACCGGGGAGCTGTTTTTT. This gives the protein CASSLTPTGTGELFF.

Notes on this clonotype: A read error may be the cause here, since a much bigger clone is one base away. V usage is TRBV7-2 and J usage is TRBJ2-5; 7 bases match TRBD2. Germline loops: CDR1 SGHTA, CDR2 FQGNSA. The CDR3 contains 15 residues. The CDR3 here is CASSLAGSAGETQHF. DNA of the CDR3: TGTGCCAGCAGCTTAGCAGGCTCTGCGGGAGAGACCCAGCACTTC. Combining the CDR3 with reference TRBV7-2 and TRBJ2-5 gives the whole variable domain GAGVSQSPSNKVTEKGKDVELRCDPISGHTALYWYRQSLGQGLEFLIYFQGNSAPDKSGLPSDRFSAERTGGSVSTLTIQRTQQEDSAVYLCASSLAGSAGETQHFGPGTRLLVL.